One sample yielded the 11 T cell receptor beta chains listed below, sequenced in a study of siplizumab effects on memory and regulatory T cells (dated by TCRdb to the late 2010s). To prepare the library, the immunoSEQ multiplex PCR assay was applied. TCRdb carries this immuneACCESS record with in-frame sequences only. Its versions omit some clonotypes, under half of them owing to an unresolved V gene in the studies checked, with the rest unexplained. Recorded for this sample are about 100,000 clones; roughly 94% of them occurred a single time. Of the sample, roughly 0.61% is held by the ten largest clones. Sequenced input: Tregs sorted from blood. The receptors derive from a human donor in good health.

The rearrangement uses TRBV15 and TRBJ2-5; 11 bases are a match to TRBD1. CDR3 length: 17 amino acids. With V trimmed by 5 bases and J by 4 bases, 12 bases remained unmatched. The germline V gene encodes CDR1 LNHNV and CDR2 YYDKDF (reference sequence). The CDR3 sequence is CATSGHGQGARGETQYF. For the CDR3, the DNA is TGTGCCACCAGCGGACACGGACAGGGGGCGCGGGGAGAGACCCAGTACTTC.

This chain links TRBV4-1 with TRBJ2-7, with unresolved D. V lost 1 base to trimming and J lost 2 bases, with 3 bases between them. Germline-derived CDR1 and CDR2 are MGHRA and YSYEKL. The CDR3 totals 12 residues. DNA for the CDR3: TGCGCCAGCAGCCAAGTACCCTACGAGCAGTACTTC. This sequence encodes CASSQVPYEQYF.

The gene calls are TRBV10-2 and TRBJ1-5; D ambiguous. The CDR3 is made up of 15 amino acids. V was cut by 1 base and J by 4 bases, with 11 bases left in between. Germline assignment: CDR1 WSHSY and CDR2 SAAADI. CDR3 loop: CASSEWMDRNQPQHF. CDR3 DNA sequence: TGCGCCAGCAGTGAGTGGATGGATCGGAATCAGCCCCAGCATTTT.

The V and J genes are TRBV18 and TRBJ2-7; D possibly uses TRBD1 or TRBD2 (5 bases each). This CDR3 region has 13 residues. Trimming left V 3 bases short and J 4 bases short, with 10 bases between. Germline values: CDR1 KGHSH, CDR2 LQKENI. The CDR3 nucleotides read TGTGCCAGCTCACCGGGGACGCTGTACGAGCAGTACTTC. Protein: CASSPGTLYEQYF.

The chain employs TRBV9 and TRBJ2-7; D is possibly TRBD1 (5 bases). Per germline, CDR1 SGDLS and CDR2 YYNGEE. The CDR3 is 13 amino acids. Trimming shortened V by 2 bases and J by 0 bases, and 6 bases separated the two germline ends. The CDR3 DNA follows: TGTGCCAGCAGCGTTGACAGCTCCTACGAGCAGTACTTC. It yields the protein CASSVDSSYEQYF.

The count of this clone is one. The chain combines TRBV6-6 with TRBJ1-2, with D hard to call. CDR1 and CDR2 (germline): MNHNY, SVGAGI (reference sequence). Deletions cut 5 bases from V and 2 bases from J, with 6 bases between. This CDR3 has 12 amino acids. The CDR3 region has the DNA TGTGCCAGCAGTACTGTCAACTATGGCTACACCTTC. This encodes CASSTVNYGYTF.

The chain joins TRBV7-9 to TRBJ1-5; D uncertain. V was trimmed by 4 bases and J by 2 bases, leaving 18 bases between them. CDR1 and CDR2 from the germline V gene are SEHNR and FQNEAQ (reference sequence). This CDR3 has 17 amino acids. CDR3 region: CASSSNPLGNGNQPQHF. CDR3 DNA: TGTGCCAGCAGCTCGAACCCTCTCGGTAATGGCAATCAGCCCCAGCATTTT.

The chain links TRBV18 to TRBJ2-5; D remains ambiguous. V was cut by 3 bases and J by 1 base, with 6 bases left in between. The CDR3 loop spans 13 amino acids. The germline gives CDR1 KGHSH, CDR2 LQKENI. The CDR3 nucleotides read TGTGCCAGCTCACCCATATCCCAAGAGACCCAGTACTTC. Its protein product is CASSPISQETQYF.

This clone has a single count. The rearrangement links TRBV28 to TRBJ1-4, with 9 bases aligning to TRBD1. The CDR3 has 16 residues. V was pared by 3 bases and J by 8 bases, with 10 bases of the junction left unmatched. CDR1 and CDR2 from the germline V gene are MDHEN and SYDVKM. The CDR3 spells CASSFQTGGLEEKLFF. The CDR3 DNA is TGTGCCAGCAGTTTCCAAACAGGGGGCTTAGAGGAAAAACTGTTTTTT.

This sequence joins TRBV9 and TRBJ2-1, with D possibly matching TRBD2 (5 bases). CDR3 length equals 18 residues. Trimming stripped 3 bases from V and 0 bases from J, with 19 bases between. Germline V CDR1 and CDR2: SGDLS, YYNGEE. The CDR3 sequence: CASSGSTRGSSSYNEQFF. The CDR3, as DNA: TGTGCCAGCAGCGGTTCAACACGGGGAAGCAGCTCCTACAATGAGCAGTTCTTC.

J is TRBJ2-5 and V is TRBV7-3; tentative D call: TRBD1 (5 bases). Trimming shortened V by 2 bases and J by 4 bases, and 14 bases separated the two germline ends. The CDR3 spans 15 residues. CDR1 and CDR2 (germline): SGHTA, FQGTGA. CDR3 loop: CASSLLGVQGETQYF. The DNA for the CDR3 is TGTGCCAGCAGCTTACTAGGGGTTCAGGGAGAGACCCAGTACTTC.